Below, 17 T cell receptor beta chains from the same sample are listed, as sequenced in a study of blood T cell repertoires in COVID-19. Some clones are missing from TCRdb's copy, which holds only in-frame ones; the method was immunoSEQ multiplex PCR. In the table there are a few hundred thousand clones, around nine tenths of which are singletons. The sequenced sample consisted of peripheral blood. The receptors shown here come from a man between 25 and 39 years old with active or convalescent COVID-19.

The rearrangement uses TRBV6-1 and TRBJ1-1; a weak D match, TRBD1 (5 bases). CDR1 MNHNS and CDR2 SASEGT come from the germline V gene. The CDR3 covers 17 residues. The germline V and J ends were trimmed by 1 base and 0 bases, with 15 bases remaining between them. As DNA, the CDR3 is TGTGCCAGCAGTGAAGTAGGAGGGGTAACATTGAACACTGAAGCTTTCTTT. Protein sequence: CASSEVGGVTLNTEAFF.

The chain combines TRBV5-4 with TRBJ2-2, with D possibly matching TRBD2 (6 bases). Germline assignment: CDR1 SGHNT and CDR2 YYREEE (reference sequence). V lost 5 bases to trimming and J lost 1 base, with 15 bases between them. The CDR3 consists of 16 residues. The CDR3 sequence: CASRPAGGENTGELFF. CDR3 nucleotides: TGTGCCAGCAGGCCCGCTGGCGGGGAGAACACCGGGGAGCTGTTTTTT.

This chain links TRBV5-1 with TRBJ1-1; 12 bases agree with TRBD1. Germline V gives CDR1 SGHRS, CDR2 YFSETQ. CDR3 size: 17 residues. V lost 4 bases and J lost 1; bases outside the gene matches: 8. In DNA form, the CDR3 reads TGCGCCAGCAGCGCGGGACAGGGGGCTGTATGGAACACTGAAGCTTTCTTT. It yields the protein CASSAGQGAVWNTEAFF. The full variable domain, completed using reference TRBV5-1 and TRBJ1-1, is KAGVTQTPRYLIKTRGQQVTLSCSPISGHRSVSWYQQTPGQGLQFLFEYFSETQRNKGNFPGRFSGRQFSNSRSEMNVSTLELGDSALYLCASSAGQGAVWNTEAFFGQGTRLTVV.

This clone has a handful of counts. CDR3 loop: CASSPRGGVAGELFF. The CDR3 region has the DNA TGTGCCAGCAGCCCCCGGGGGGGCGTGGCCGGGGAGCTGTTTTTT. The gene calls are TRBV4-2 and TRBJ2-2, with 8 positions matching TRBD2. Germline V gene sequence: CDR1 LGHNA, CDR2 YNFKEQ. This CDR3 contains 15 residues. The J segment lost 6 bases and the V segment lost 4 bases, leaving 7 bases of the junction unmatched.

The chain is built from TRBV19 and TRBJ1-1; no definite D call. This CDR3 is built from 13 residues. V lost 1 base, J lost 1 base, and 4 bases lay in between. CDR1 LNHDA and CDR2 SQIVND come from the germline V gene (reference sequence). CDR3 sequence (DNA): TGTGCCAGTAGTATAGTGGCGAACACTGAAGCTTTCTTT. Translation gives CASSIVANTEAFF.

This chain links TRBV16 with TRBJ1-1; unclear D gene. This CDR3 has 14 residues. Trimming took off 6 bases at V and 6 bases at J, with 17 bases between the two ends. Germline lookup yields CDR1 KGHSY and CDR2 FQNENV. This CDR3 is CASRQQVEIPEAFF. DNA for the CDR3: TGTGCCAGCAGACAGCAGGTGGAAATCCCTGAAGCTTTCTTT.

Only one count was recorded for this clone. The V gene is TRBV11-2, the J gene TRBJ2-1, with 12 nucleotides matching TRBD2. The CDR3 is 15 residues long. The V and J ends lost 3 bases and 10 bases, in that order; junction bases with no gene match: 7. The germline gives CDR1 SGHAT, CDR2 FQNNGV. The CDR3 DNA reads TGTGCCAGCAGCTTTCTCGCTAGCGGGGGGGAGGAGCAGTTCTTC. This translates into CASSFLASGGEEQFF.

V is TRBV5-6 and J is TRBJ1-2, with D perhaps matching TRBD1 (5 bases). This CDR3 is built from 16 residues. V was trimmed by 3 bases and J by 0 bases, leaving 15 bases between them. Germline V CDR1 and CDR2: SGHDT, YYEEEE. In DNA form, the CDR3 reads TGTGCCAGCAGCTCGAATTGGGTGACAGCTAACTATGGCTACACCTTC. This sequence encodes CASSSNWVTANYGYTF.

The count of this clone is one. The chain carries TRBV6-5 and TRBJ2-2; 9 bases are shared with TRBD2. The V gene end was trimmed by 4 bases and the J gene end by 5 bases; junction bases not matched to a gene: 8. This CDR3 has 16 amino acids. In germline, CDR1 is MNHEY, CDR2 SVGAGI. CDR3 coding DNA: TGTGCCAGCAGTTCCTACGGGACTAGCCAAACCGGGGAGCTGTTTTTT. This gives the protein CASSSYGTSQTGELFF.

CDR3 DNA: TGTGCCAGCAGTACCCACCCGAGGGGGCAAGGCACTGAAGCTTTCTTT. Amino acids: CASSTHPRGQGTEAFF. This chain connects TRBV21-1 to TRBJ1-1; TRBD1, the table's D call, was not compared with the DNA. TRBV21-1 is termed a pseudogene. The CDR3 extends over 16 amino acids.

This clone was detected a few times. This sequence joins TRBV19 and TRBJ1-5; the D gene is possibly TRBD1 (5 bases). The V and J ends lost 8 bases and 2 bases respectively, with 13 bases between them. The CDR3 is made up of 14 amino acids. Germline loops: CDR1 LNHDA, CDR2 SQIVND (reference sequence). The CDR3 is CASQLGGGNQPQHF. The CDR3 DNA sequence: TGTGCCAGTCAATTGGGGGGGGGCAATCAGCCCCAGCATTTT. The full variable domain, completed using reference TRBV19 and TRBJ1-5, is DGGITQSPKYLFRKEGQNVTLSCEQNLNHDAMYWYRQDPGQGLRLIYYSQIVNDFQKGDIAEGYSVSREKKESFPLTVTSAQKNPTAFYLCASQLGGGNQPQHFGDGTRLSIL.

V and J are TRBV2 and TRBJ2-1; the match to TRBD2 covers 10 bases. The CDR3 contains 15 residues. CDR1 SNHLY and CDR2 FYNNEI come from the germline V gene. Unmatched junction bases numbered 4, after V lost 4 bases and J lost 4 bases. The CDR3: CASSGGLAPYNEQFF. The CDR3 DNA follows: TGTGCCAGCAGTGGGGGACTAGCGCCTTACAATGAGCAGTTCTTC.

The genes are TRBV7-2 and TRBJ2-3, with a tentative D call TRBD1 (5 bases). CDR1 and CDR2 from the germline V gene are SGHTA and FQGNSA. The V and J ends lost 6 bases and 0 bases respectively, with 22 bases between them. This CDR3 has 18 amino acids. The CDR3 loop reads CASSEVRTSQTSTDTQYF. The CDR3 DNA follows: TGTGCCAGCAGTGAAGTTCGGACATCCCAAACAAGCACAGATACGCAGTATTTT. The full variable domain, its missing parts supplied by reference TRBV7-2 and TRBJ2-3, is GAGVSQSPSNKVTEKGKDVELRCDPISGHTALYWYRQSLGQGLEFLIYFQGNSAPDKSGLPSDRFSAERTGGSVSTLTIQRTQQEDSAVYLCASSEVRTSQTSTDTQYFGPGTRLTVL.

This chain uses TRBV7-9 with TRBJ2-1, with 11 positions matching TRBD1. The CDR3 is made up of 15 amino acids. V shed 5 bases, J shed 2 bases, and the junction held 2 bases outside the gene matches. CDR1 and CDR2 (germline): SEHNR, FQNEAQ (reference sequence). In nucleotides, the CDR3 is TGTGCCAGCAGCCGGACAGGGGGCACCTACAATGAGCAGTTCTTC. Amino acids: CASSRTGGTYNEQFF.

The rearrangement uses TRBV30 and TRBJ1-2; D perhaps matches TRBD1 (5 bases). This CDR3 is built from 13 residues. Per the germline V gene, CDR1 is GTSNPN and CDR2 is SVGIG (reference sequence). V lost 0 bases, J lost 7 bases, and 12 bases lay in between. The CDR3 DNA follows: TGTGCCTGGAGTGTGGGGCGGTCGGGTGGCTACACCTTC. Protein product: CAWSVGRSGGYTF.

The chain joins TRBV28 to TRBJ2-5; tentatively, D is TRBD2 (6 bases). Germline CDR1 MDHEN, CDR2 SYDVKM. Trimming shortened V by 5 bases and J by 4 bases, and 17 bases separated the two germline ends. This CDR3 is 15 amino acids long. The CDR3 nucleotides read TGTGCCAGCAGTCCACAAGGGGAGGCCGGAGAGACCCAGTACTTC. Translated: CASSPQGEAGETQYF.

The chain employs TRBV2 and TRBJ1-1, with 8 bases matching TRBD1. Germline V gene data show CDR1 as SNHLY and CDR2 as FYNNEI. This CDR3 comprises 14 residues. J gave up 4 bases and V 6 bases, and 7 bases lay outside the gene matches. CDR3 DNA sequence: TGTGCCAGCAGCCCCGACAGGGGCGCCACTGAAGCTTTCTTT. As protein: CASSPDRGATEAFF.